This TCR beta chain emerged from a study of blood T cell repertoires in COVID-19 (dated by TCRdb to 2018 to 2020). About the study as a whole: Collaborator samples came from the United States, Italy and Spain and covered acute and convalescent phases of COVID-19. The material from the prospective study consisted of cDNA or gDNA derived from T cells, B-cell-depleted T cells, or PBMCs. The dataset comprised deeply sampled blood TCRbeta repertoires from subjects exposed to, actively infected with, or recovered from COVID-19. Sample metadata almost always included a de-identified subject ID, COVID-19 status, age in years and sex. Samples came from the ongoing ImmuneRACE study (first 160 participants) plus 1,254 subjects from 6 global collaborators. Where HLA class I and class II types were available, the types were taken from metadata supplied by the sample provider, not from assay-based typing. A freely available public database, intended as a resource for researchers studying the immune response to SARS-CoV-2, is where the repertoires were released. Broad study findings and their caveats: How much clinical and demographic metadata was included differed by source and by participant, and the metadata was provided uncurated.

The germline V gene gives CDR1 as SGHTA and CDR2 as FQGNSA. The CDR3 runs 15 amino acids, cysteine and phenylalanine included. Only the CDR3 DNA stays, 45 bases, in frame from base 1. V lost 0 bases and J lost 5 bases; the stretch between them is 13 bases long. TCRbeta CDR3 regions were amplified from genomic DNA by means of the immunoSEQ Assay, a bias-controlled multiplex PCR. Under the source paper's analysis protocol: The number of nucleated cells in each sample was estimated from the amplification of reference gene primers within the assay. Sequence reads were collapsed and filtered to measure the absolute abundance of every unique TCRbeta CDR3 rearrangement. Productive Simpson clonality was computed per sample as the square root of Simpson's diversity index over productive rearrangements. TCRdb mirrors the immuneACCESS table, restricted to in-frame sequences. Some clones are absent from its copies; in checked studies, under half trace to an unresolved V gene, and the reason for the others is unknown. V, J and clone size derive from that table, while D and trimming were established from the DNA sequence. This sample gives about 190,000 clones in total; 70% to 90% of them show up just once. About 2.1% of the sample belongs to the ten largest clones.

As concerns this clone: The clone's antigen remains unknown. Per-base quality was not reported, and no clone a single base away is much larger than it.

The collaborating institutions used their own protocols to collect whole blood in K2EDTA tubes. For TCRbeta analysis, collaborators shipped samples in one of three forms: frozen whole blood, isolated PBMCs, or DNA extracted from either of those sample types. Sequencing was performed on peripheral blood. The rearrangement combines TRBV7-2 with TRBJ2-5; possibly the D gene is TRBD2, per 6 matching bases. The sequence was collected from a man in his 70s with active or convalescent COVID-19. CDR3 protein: CASSLALRGGETQYF. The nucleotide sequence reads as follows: TGTGCCAGCAGCTTAGCGCTAAGGGGAGGTGAGACCCAGTACTTC.